This T cell receptor beta chain comes out of a study of cytomegalovirus exposure and HLA in healthy donors. Study-wide results and caveats: Later on, an analysis tied approximately 15,000 TCR beta sequences to HLA alleles at 0.05 false discovery rate.

The V and J ends lost 8 bases and 4 bases respectively, with 18 bases between them. Germline V gene sequence: CDR1 SGHAT, CDR2 FQNNGV. The CDR3 has 15 amino acids. With respect to this clone: Its antigen is not identified.

Vbeta (60) and Jbeta (13) primers were used in the PCR. Clones were sequenced by immunoSEQ multiplex PCR, and TCRdb holds only the in-frame ones, with some missing. The sample has 150,000 or so clones; 65% to 90% are singletons. This clonotype originated in a woman between 18 and 30 years old in good health and CMV-seronegative. Material: PBMCs. V usage is TRBV11-2 and J usage is TRBJ2-1; a possible D gene is TRBD2 (5 bases). CDR3 sequence reads: CASSRLTGWYNEQFF. The CDR3, as DNA: TGTGCCAGCTCCCGGTTGACGGGGTGGTACAATGAGCAGTTCTTC.